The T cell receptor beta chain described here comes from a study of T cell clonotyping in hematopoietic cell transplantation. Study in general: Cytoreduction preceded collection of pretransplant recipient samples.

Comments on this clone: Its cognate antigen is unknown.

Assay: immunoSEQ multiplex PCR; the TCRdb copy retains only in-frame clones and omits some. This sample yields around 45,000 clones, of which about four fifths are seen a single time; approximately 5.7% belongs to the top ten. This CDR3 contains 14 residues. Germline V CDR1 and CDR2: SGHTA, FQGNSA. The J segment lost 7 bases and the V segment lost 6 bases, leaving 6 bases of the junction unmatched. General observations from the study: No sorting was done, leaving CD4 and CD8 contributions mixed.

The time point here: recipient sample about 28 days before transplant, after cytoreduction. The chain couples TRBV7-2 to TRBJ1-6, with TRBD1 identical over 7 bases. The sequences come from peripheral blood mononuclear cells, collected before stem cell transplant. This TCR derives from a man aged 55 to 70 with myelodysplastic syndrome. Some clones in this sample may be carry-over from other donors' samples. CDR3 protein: CASRSTGVNSPLHF. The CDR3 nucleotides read TGTGCCAGCAGGTCTACAGGGGTCAATTCACCCCTCCACTTT.